This is a list of T cell receptor beta chains from one sample in a study of brain T cells in children with intractable seizures. Assay used: immunoSEQ multiplex PCR; TCRdb lists only in-frame clones, some missing. The table shows about 320,000 clones, with about 93% occurring only once. The specimen comprised peripheral blood, sampled 5 to 6 months after surgery. The receptors here all came from a boy younger than two with tuberous sclerosis and intractable seizures. Each CDR3 is given with its conserved first and last residue. Fields, in order: clone size, D gene, J gene, CDR3 length, V gene, CDR3 protein, CDR3 DNA. A D gene is named only where the DNA matches it firmly. The size of a clone is reported for some rows only, either as once, few or many, or as a class for expanded clones.

once . TRBJ2-2 12 TRBV4-2 CASSTETGELFF TGTGCCAGCAGCACCGAAACCGGGGAGCTGTTTTTT
. TRBD1 TRBJ1-2 17 TRBV3-1/TRBV3-2 CASSQGKTGGVGYGYTF TGTGCCAGCAGCCAAGGTAAAACAGGGGGCGTTGGCTATGGCTACACCTTC
. TRBD1 TRBJ1-5 15 TRBV14 CASSRHRGHNQPQHF TGTGCCAGCAGCCGTCACAGGGGGCATAATCAGCCCCAGCATTTT
. . TRBJ2-7 14 TRBV10-2 CASRTLEGSYEQYF TGCGCCAGCAGGACCCTTGAGGGCTCCTACGAGCAGTACTTC
. . TRBJ2-3 12 TRBV27 CASSFYPDTQYF TGTGCCAGCAGTTTTTACCCAGATACGCAGTATTTT
. TRBD1 TRBJ1-2 16 TRBV25-1 CASSANRGRKGYGYTF TGTGCCAGCAGTGCCAACAGGGGGAGGAAGGGCTATGGCTACACCTTC
. TRBD1 TRBJ1-1 11 TRBV29-1 CSDSGGTEAFF TGCAGCGATTCAGGGGGCACTGAAGCTTTCTTT
. . TRBJ2-7 10 TRBV6-4 CAGRIYEQYF TGCGCGGGCAGAATCTACGAGCAGTACTTC
. TRBD2 TRBJ2-3 15 TRBV6-4 CASSEERGGTDTQYF TGTGCCAGCAGTGAGGAGCGGGGGGGCACAGATACGCAGTATTTT
. . TRBJ2-5 14 TRBV5-6 CASSGGPDGETQYF TGTGCCAGCAGCGGGGGCCCCGATGGGGAGACCCAGTACTTC
. . TRBJ1-4 14 TRBV6-5 CASSSDGNGEKLFF TGTGCCAGCAGCTCGGACGGGAACGGCGAAAAACTGTTTTTT
. . TRBJ2-2 16 TRBV7-3 CASSLGRTANTGELFF TGTGCCAGCAGCTTAGGTCGGACAGCGAACACCGGGGAGCTGTTTTTT
. . TRBJ1-2 12 TRBV30 CAWSARIPVYTF TGTGCCTGGAGTGCCCGGATTCCAGTCTACACCTTC
. TRBD2 TRBJ2-7 15 TRBV6-6 CASSYGLAGVREQYF TGTGCCAGCAGTTACGGACTAGCGGGAGTTCGGGAGCAGTACTTC